One and the same sample provided the 10 T cell receptor beta chains below, sequenced in a study of control samples from healthy donors and cancer patients. Method: immunoSEQ multiplex PCR; TCRdb's copy keeps in-frame clones and lacks some. The sample holds about 170,000 clones, around 95% seen once. The sample was blood. The receptors shown here come from a woman aged 55-75 years in good health.

The chain has TRBV5-7 and TRBJ2-7, with 14 bases aligning to TRBD2. TRBV5-7 is an ORF for which the function is uncertain. The CDR3 consists of 16 residues. V dropped 1 base and J dropped 2; count of bases not matched to a gene: 2. For the CDR3, the DNA is TGTGCCAGCAGCTTGAAGACTAGCGGGGGGGCCTACGAGCAGTACTTC. Residues: CASSLKTSGGAYEQYF.

The chain is built from TRBV18 and TRBJ1-6; 7 bases line up with TRBD1. CDR3 length: 16 residues. Trimming took 3 bases from V and 5 from J; bases not matched to a gene: 7. Germline V gives CDR1 KGHSH, CDR2 LQKENI. DNA for the CDR3: TGTGCCAGCTCACCGGGACAGCCGGTGGATAATTCACCCCTCCACTTT. Protein: CASSPGQPVDNSPLHF.

V is TRBV5-6 and J is TRBJ2-2, with D maybe TRBD1 (5 bases). The CDR3 sequence is 14 residues long. CDR1 SGHDT and CDR2 YYEEEE come from the germline V gene. The V end was cut by 4 bases, the J end by 1 base, with 8 bases between. CDR3 DNA: TGTGCCAGCAGCAGGCAGGGGAACACCGGGGAGCTGTTTTTT. Amino acids: CASSRQGNTGELFF.

The V gene is TRBV14, the J gene TRBJ1-1; D not certain. In germline, CDR1 is SGHDN, CDR2 FVKESK. With 4 bases removed from V and 7 bases from J, the gap between germline ends came to 13 bases. CDR3 length: 13 residues. CDR3 nucleotides: TGTGCCAGCAGCCCGTCGTCGGGAGTTGAAGCTTTCTTT. Translation gives CASSPSSGVEAFF.

This chain uses TRBV19 with TRBJ1-5; D not certain. Deletions cut 9 bases from V and 0 bases from J, with 12 bases between. The germline V gene has CDR1 LNHDA and CDR2 SQIVND (reference sequence). This CDR3 is built from 14 residues. The CDR3 region is CASKNHYSNQPQHF. For the CDR3, the DNA is TGTGCCAGCAAGAACCACTATAGCAATCAGCCCCAGCATTTT.

V and J are TRBV15 and TRBJ1-1; unclear D gene. V lost 0 bases to trimming and J lost 7 bases, with 15 bases between them. The CDR3 totals 15 residues. Germline CDR1 is LNHNV and CDR2 is YYDKDF (reference sequence). The CDR3 bases are TGTGCCACCAGCAGAGACCTTGGACTGACATTTGAAGCTTTCTTT. This encodes CATSRDLGLTFEAFF. Looking up the rest from reference TRBV15 and TRBJ1-1 gives the full variable domain: DAMVIQNPRYQVTQFGKPVTLSCSQTLNHNVMYWYQQKSSQAPKLLFHYYDKDFNNEADTPDNFQSRRPNTSFCFLDIRSPGLGDTAMYLCATSRDLGLTFEAFFGQGTRLTVV.

The chain uses TRBV12-5 and TRBJ2-3, with 9 bases matching TRBD2. J gave up 4 bases and V 1 base, and 6 bases lay outside the gene matches. The CDR3 is 16 amino acids. Germline V gene sequence: CDR1 LGHNT, CDR2 FRNRAP. The CDR3 spells CASGLGAGGSADTQYF. The CDR3 DNA follows: TGTGCTAGTGGTTTGGGAGCGGGGGGAAGCGCAGATACGCAGTATTTT.

This CDR3 is CASCGQGDQPQHF. CDR3 coding DNA: TGTGCCAGCTGCGGACAGGGCGATCAGCCCCAGCATTTT. The V and J genes are TRBV18 and TRBJ1-5; 8 bases line up with TRBD1. V shed 7 bases and J 5 bases; nucleotides not matched to a gene: 4. CDR1 KGHSH and CDR2 LQKENI come from the germline V gene. The CDR3 extends over 13 amino acids.

The rearrangement links TRBV19 to TRBJ1-1; a weak D match, TRBD1 (5 bases). CDR1 is LNHDA and CDR2 is SQIVND in the germline V gene (reference sequence). The V end was cut by 3 bases, the J end by 1 base, with 9 bases between. CDR3 length: 14 amino acids. CDR3 bases: TGTGCCAGTAGTATTACTGGGACGAACACTGAAGCTTTCTTT. This translates into CASSITGTNTEAFF.

V and J are TRBV7-2 and TRBJ1-1; no clear D gene. The CDR3 totals 16 residues. In germline, CDR1 is SGHTA, CDR2 FQGNSA. The V end lost 0 bases, the J end lost 5 bases, and 16 bases lay between the germline ends. The CDR3 is CASSLAGTLQNTEAFF. The CDR3 coding sequence is TGTGCCAGCAGCTTAGCGGGTACACTCCAGAATACTGAAGCTTTCTTT.